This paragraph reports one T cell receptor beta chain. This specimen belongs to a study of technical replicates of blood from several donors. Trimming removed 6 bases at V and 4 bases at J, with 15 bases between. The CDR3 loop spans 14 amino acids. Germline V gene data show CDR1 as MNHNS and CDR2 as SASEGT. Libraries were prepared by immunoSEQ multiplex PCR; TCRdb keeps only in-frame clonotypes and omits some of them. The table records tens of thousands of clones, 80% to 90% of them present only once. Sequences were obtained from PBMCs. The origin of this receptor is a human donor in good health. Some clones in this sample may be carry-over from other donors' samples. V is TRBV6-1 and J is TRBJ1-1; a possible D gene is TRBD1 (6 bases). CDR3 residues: CASSQYQGITEAFF. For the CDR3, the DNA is TGTGCCAGCAGCCAATACCAGGGGATCACTGAAGCTTTCTTT.